A selection of T cell receptor beta chains follows, all from one sample in a study of breast tumors, draining lymph nodes, adjacent tissues. TCRdb reprocessed the multiplex PCR reads with MiXCR, giving one entry per CDR3 protein. Of a few hundred thousand distinct CDR3 sequences in the sample, less than 35% were seen once. Specimen: axillary lymph node tissue. These receptors all come from a female donor with breast cancer. Some clones in this sample may be carry-over from other donors' samples. Both conserved end residues are part of each CDR3. Fields, in order: V gene, clone size, J gene, CDR3 protein. Only some rows state a clone size, as once, few, many or a class for expanded clones.

TRBV11-2,.,TRBJ2-3,CASSLEPRLAGDTDTQYF
TRBV4-1,many,TRBJ2-7,CASSYEPRGSSYEQYF
TRBV7-9,few,TRBJ1-2,CASSPDRGDYGYTF
TRBV9,.,TRBJ1-1,CASSVVGGAEAFF
TRBV6-5,many,TRBJ2-7,CASSHPDRPYEQYF
TRBV19,once,TRBJ2-1,CASTPQRGVGGEQFF
TRBV13,.,TRBJ1-2,CASSSGESYTF
TRBV14,.,TRBJ2-7,CASSQDLALNPYF
TRBV29-1,.,TRBJ2-1,CSTIAGDYNEQFF
TRBV7-9,many,TRBJ1-4,CASSVYLGAQSTNEKLFF
TRBV20-1,.,TRBJ1-5,CSAQVGEGGTQPQHF
TRBV10-3,.,TRBJ2-3,CASSLTLARTDTQYF
TRBV9,once,TRBJ1-2,CASSARDSRTFNYGYTF
TRBV12-3/TRBV12-4,few,TRBJ1-2,CASSLRQGVSGYTF
TRBV5-1,many,TRBJ2-1,CASSLVGAGNEQFF
TRBV29-1,once,TRBJ2-7,CSPSGGGLGEQYF
TRBV24-1,many,TRBJ2-1,CATSDRDGVFDEQFF
TRBV6-5,.,TRBJ2-7,CASSHSSLAVSYEQYF
TRBV5-5,many,TRBJ2-6,CASSDRGTPRLSSGANVLTF
TRBV5-1,many,TRBJ2-1,CASSYLSNYNEQFF
TRBV5-1,many,TRBJ2-1,CASSLVAGGVTEQFF
TRBV18,few,TRBJ1-4,CASSPPGRGGRRPNEKLFF
TRBV5-5,.,TRBJ1-6,CASSLAVGQSDSPLHF
TRBV5-8,many,TRBJ2-3,CASSSGPADTQYF
TRBV3-1,.,TRBJ1-4,CASSQGLLGNEKLFF
TRBV5-1,many,TRBJ2-7,CASSWGQGMVYEQYF
TRBV11-3,.,TRBJ1-1,CASSLDWRTEAFF
TRBV20-1,.,TRBJ1-4,CSARPGLAGGRTNEKLFF
TRBV19,many,TRBJ2-3,CASNGQGSTDTQYF
TRBV6-4,.,TRBJ2-1,CASSSGLAGPYNEQFF
TRBV2,.,TRBJ1-5,CASSVGRGKPQHF
TRBV6-2/TRBV6-3,few,TRBJ2-3,CASSYRAGGPPDTQYF
TRBV6-6,.,TRBJ2-3,CASRRKSTDTQYF
TRBV13,many,TRBJ2-3,CASSLTGVSSTDTQYF
TRBV6-1,many,TRBJ1-4,CASRQGAWEKLFF
TRBV5-1,many,TRBJ2-3,CASSLATLAGAGGQYF
TRBV18,many,TRBJ2-7,CASSSGRGEQYF
TRBV2,.,TRBJ2-3,CASSSWTSGVTDTQYF
TRBV9,.,TRBJ1-6,CASSGDRGSSPLPF
TRBV5-4,many,TRBJ2-1,CASSGLAGGPSSYNEQFF
TRBV19,.,TRBJ2-6,CASTNRASGANVLTF
TRBV2,many,TRBJ2-5,CASSHRNGTAQETQYF
TRBV12-3/TRBV12-4,many,TRBJ1-5,CASSYLDRGQPQHF
TRBV5-6,many,TRBJ1-6,CASSIRQSQGHNSPLHF
TRBV15,.,TRBJ1-6,CATSRERTGDSPLHF
TRBV15,.,TRBJ2-3,CAASVCGNTDTQYF
TRBV15,.,TRBJ1-6,CATSSVRTGGNSPLHF
TRBV11-2,many,TRBJ2-3,CASSTPTSGGYTDTQYF
TRBV18,.,TRBJ1-3,CASSPQPGQGNTIYF
TRBV5-6,.,TRBJ2-2,CASSLEKGVGTGELFF
TRBV12-3/TRBV12-4,many,TRBJ2-7,CASSLEAREQYF
TRBV11-2,many,TRBJ2-3,CASSARTRRDTQYF
TRBV28,.,TRBJ2-3,CASSLTSPGTVGTQYF
TRBV20-1,once,TRBJ2-7,CSATTGWGQGAYEQYF
TRBV12-3/TRBV12-4,few,TRBJ1-1,CASSPGQGAAPTAEAFF
TRBV5-1,many,TRBJ1-3,CASSLGQGGNTIYF
TRBV13,.,TRBJ2-7,CASSLGQSRYEQYF